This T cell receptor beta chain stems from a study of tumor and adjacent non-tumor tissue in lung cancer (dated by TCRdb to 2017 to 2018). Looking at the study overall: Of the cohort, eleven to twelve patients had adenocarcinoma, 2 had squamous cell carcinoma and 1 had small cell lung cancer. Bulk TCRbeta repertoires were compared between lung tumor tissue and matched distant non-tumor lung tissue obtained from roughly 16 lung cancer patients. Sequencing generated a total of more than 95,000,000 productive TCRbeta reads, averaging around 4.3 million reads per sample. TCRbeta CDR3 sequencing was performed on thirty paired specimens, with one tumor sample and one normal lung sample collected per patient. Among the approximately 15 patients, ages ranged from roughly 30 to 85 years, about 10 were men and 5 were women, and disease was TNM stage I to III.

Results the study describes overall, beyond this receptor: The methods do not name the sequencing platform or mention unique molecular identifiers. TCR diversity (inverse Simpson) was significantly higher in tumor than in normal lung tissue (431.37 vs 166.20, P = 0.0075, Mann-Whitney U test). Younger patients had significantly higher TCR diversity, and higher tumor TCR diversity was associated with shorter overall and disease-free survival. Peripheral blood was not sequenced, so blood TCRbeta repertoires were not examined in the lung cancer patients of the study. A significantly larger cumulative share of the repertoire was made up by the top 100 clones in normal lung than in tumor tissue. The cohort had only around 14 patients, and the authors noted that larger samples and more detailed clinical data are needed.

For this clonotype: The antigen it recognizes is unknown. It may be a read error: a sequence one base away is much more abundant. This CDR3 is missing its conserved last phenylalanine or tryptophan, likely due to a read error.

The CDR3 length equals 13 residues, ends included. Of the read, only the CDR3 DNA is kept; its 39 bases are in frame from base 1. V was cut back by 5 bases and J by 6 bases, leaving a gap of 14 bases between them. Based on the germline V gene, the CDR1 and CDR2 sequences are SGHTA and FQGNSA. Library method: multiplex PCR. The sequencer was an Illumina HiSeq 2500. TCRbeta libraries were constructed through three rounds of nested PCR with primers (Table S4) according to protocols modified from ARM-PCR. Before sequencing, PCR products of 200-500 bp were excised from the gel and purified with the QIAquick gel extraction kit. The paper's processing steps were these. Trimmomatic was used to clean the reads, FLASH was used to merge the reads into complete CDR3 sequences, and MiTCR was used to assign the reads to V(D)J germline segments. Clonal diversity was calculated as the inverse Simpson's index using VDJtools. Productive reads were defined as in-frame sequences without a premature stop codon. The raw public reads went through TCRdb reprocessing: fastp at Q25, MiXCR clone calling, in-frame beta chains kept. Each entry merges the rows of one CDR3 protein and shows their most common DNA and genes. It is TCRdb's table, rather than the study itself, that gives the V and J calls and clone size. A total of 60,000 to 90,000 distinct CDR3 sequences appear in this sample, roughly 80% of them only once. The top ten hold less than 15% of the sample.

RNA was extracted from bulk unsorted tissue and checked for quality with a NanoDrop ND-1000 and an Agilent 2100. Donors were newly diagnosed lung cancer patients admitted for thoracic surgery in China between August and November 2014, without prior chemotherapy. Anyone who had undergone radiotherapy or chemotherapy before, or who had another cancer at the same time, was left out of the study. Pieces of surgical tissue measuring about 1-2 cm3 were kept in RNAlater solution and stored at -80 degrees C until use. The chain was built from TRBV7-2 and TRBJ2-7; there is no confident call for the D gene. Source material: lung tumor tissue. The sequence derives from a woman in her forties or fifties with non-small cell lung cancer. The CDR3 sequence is CASSPALVGEQYL. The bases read TGTGCCAGCAGCCCGGCGTTAGTCGGCGAGCAGTACCTC.